The 17 T cell receptor beta chains given below trace back to one sample, sequenced in a study of blood T cell repertoires in COVID-19. Sequencing used immunoSEQ multiplex PCR; TCRdb keeps in-frame clones, though not all of them. Of around 150,000 clones in the sample, 65% to 90% were seen once. The specimen sequenced was peripheral blood. Receptors originate from a woman aged 40 to 50 with COVID-19, enrolled during active disease.

The chain has TRBV5-4 and TRBJ2-5, with a possible D match to TRBD2 (5 bases). Germline V lookup: CDR1 SGHNT, CDR2 YYREEE (reference sequence). The CDR3 is 15 residues long. V lost 0 bases, J lost 1 base, and 10 bases lay in between. The CDR3 nucleotides are TGTGCCAGCAGCTTGGATGCGGGCAGCCAAGAGACCCAGTACTTC. It specifies CASSLDAGSQETQYF. The full variable domain, completed using reference TRBV5-4 and TRBJ2-5, is ETGVTQSPTHLIKTRGQQVTLRCSSQSGHNTVSWYQQALGQGPQFIFQYYREEENGRGNFPPRFSGLQFPNYSSELNVNALELDDSALYLCASSLDAGSQETQYFGPGTRLLVL.

CDR3 nucleotides: TGTGCCAGCAGTCCTAGACTAGCCTTTGAGCAGTTCTTC. It specifies CASSPRLAFEQFF. J is TRBJ2-1 and V is TRBV6-5; 7 bases fit TRBD2. The CDR3 is 13 amino acids. Trimming removed 5 bases from V and 9 bases from J; junction bases left unmatched: 7. The germline CDR1 and CDR2 sequences are MNHEY and SVGAGI.

This clone was detected many times. V usage is TRBV12-3 or TRBV12-4 and J usage is TRBJ1-2; D gene unclear. Trimming took 6 bases from V and 2 from J, leaving 7 bases between them. This CDR3 has 12 residues. This chain's CDR3 is CASSPGNYGYTF. CDR3 sequence (DNA): TGTGCCAGCAGCCCCGGGAACTATGGCTACACCTTC.

This clone has a handful of counts. The V gene is TRBV7-9, the J gene TRBJ2-2; 9 nucleotides agree with TRBD1. The V gene's germline CDR1 is SEHNR and CDR2 FQNEAQ (reference sequence). The length of the CDR3 is 15 residues. J lost 7 bases, V lost 0 bases, and 3 bases had no gene match. CDR3 DNA: TGTGCCAGCAGCTTAGCGGGACAGGGCATCGGGGAGCTGTTTTTT. This encodes CASSLAGQGIGELFF.

The V and J genes are TRBV16 and TRBJ1-5; 8 positions match TRBD1. The V gene's germline CDR1 is KGHSY and CDR2 FQNENV. CDR3 length equals 14 residues. The junction had 2 bases not matched to a gene; V was cut back by 4 bases and J by 3 bases. CDR3 amino acids: CASSRTGNNQPQHF. CDR3 DNA: TGTGCCAGCAGCCGGACAGGGAACAATCAGCCCCAGCATTTT.

This clone occurred once. The CDR3: CASSQVGTGQETQYF. The CDR3 DNA sequence: TGTGCCAGCAGCCAAGTAGGGACAGGGCAAGAGACCCAGTACTTC. The gene calls are TRBV3-1 (or the pseudogene TRBV3-2) and TRBJ2-5; 9 nucleotides line up with TRBD1. Trimming took 1 base from V and 2 from J; bases not matched to a gene: 2. Germline V gene sequence: CDR1 LGHDT, CDR2 YNNKEL (reference sequence). The CDR3 loop spans 15 amino acids.

V usage is TRBV6-5 and J usage is TRBJ1-6; 7 bases align to TRBD1. The ends lost 7 bases at V and 3 bases at J; junction bases unmatched: 3. The CDR3 covers 14 residues. CDR1 is MNHEY and CDR2 is SVGAGI in the germline V gene. CDR3 loop: CASIRDSYNSPLHF. The CDR3 nucleotides are TGTGCCAGCATAAGGGACAGCTATAATTCACCCCTCCACTTT.

V and J are TRBV11-3 and TRBJ2-5; perhaps TRBD2 as D (6 bases). Germline assignment: CDR1 SGHNT and CDR2 YENEEA. The CDR3 is made up of 14 amino acids. Trimming removed 2 bases at V and 2 bases at J, with 9 bases between. For the CDR3, the DNA is TGTGCCAGCAGCTTACGTGGGGGGCAAGAGACCCAGTACTTC. Encoded protein: CASSLRGGQETQYF.

This clone came up once. The chain recombines TRBV4-2 with TRBJ1-2, with a weak D call TRBD1 (6 bases). Germline V gene data show CDR1 as LGHNA and CDR2 as YNFKEQ. CDR3 length: 14 residues. The ends were cut back, 0 bases at V and 8 bases at J, with 13 bases in the middle. As DNA, the CDR3 is TGTGCCAGCAGCCAAGATGAGGGGGTTGGGGGCTACACCTTC. Translation: CASSQDEGVGGYTF.

The rearrangement joins TRBV30 to TRBJ2-7; D perhaps matches TRBD1 (6 bases). In germline, CDR1 is GTSNPN, CDR2 SVGIG (reference sequence). The CDR3 runs 13 residues. Trimming removed 0 bases from V and 4 bases from J, with 10 bases in between. The CDR3 nucleotides are TGTGCCTGGAGTGTAGGCAGGGGATACGAGCAGTACTTC. As protein: CAWSVGRGYEQYF.

This chain links TRBV2 with TRBJ2-5; 10 bases line up with TRBD2. Germline V gives CDR1 SNHLY, CDR2 FYNNEI. Trimming took 3 bases from V and 5 from J; bases not matched to a gene: 9. The CDR3 is 16 amino acids. The CDR3 reads CASSDPPSGRSETQYF. The CDR3 bases are TGTGCCAGCAGTGACCCACCTAGCGGGAGATCGGAGACCCAGTACTTC.

This chain connects TRBV18 to TRBJ2-5; D ambiguous. Germline V gives CDR1 KGHSH, CDR2 LQKENI. The CDR3 has 12 residues. V lost 3 bases and J 5 bases, leaving 7 bases between the germline ends. The CDR3 sequence: CASSPYMETQYF. The CDR3 DNA reads as TGTGCCAGCTCACCTTACATGGAGACCCAGTACTTC.

The V call is TRBV6-2 or TRBV6-3, the J call TRBJ2-1; 11 positions agree with TRBD1. This CDR3 is built from 15 residues. Unmatched junction bases numbered 2, after V lost 4 bases and J lost 3 bases. CDR1 is MNHEY, CDR2 SVGEGT, per germline. CDR3 in DNA: TGTGCCAGCAGTTCCGGGACAGGGGGCTACAATGAGCAGTTCTTC. This encodes CASSSGTGGYNEQFF.

The V and J genes are TRBV14 and TRBJ2-5; D not resolved. V was shortened by 0 bases and J by 1 base, with 9 bases between the two germline ends. In germline, CDR1 is SGHDN, CDR2 FVKESK. The CDR3 has 15 residues. CDR3: CASSQDWFSQETQYF. The DNA for the CDR3 is TGTGCCAGCAGCCAAGATTGGTTCAGCCAAGAGACCCAGTACTTC.

The chain joins TRBV7-9 to TRBJ2-5; 9 positions agree with TRBD2. CDR3 size: 15 residues. J gave up 3 bases and V 5 bases, and 7 bases lay outside the gene matches. Per the germline V gene, CDR1 is SEHNR and CDR2 is FQNEAQ (reference sequence). CDR3 DNA sequence: TGTGCCAGCAGCGCCGAGACTAGCGGTAAAGAGACCCAGTACTTC. Protein product: CASSAETSGKETQYF.

The rearrangement links TRBV5-6 to TRBJ2-7, with TRBD1 as a possible D gene (5 bases). The CDR3 loop spans 12 amino acids. Germline V gene sequence: CDR1 SGHDT, CDR2 YYEEEE. V lost 5 bases, J lost 6 bases, and 12 bases lay in between. The CDR3 protein is CASSCPGIEQYV. The CDR3, as DNA: TGTGCCAGCAGTTGCCCAGGGATCGAGCAGTACGTC.

This clone was counted a few times. The rearrangement links TRBV18 to TRBJ1-2; 8 bases agree with TRBD1. The CDR3 runs 13 residues. Germline V gene sequence: CDR1 KGHSH, CDR2 LQKENI. V lost 6 bases to trimming and J lost 6 bases; unmatched junction nucleotides: 6. The CDR3 DNA follows: TGTGCCAGCTCGCTACAGGGGGGCAATGGCTACACCTTC. This codes for CASSLQGGNGYTF.